Presented here are 7 T cell receptor beta chains from one specimen sequenced in a study of T cell responses to AZD1222 COVID-19 vaccine. The assay was immunoSEQ multiplex PCR, and TCRdb's table has in-frame clones only and misses some. This sample has approximately 120,000 clones, with nearly 95% found just once. The sequencing here drew on peripheral blood, taken on day 0 of AZD1222 vaccination. The receptors come from an adult in good health.

This CDR3 reads CASSVVWGTSGDPDTQYF. CDR3 nucleotide sequence: TGTGCCAGCAGCGTAGTTTGGGGGACTAGCGGGGACCCAGATACGCAGTATTTT. V is TRBV9 and J is TRBJ2-3, with 13 bases that match TRBD2. The length of the CDR3 is 18 residues. The germline V gene encodes CDR1 SGDLS and CDR2 YYNGEE. V lost 0 bases, J lost 4 bases, and 8 bases stayed unmatched.

The chain joins TRBV9 to TRBJ2-2; D is unresolved. Per the germline V gene, CDR1 is SGDLS and CDR2 is YYNGEE. The CDR3 runs to 12 residues. V was clipped by 4 bases and J by 6 bases, with 7 bases between them. CDR3: CASSSVAGELFF. In nucleotides, the CDR3 is TGTGCCAGCAGCTCCGTGGCCGGGGAGCTGTTTTTT.

This chain links TRBV12-5 with TRBJ2-5; tentatively, D is TRBD1 (6 bases). This CDR3 has 16 residues. The ends were cut back, 1 base at V and 2 bases at J, with 14 bases in the middle. Germline V lookup: CDR1 LGHNT, CDR2 FRNRAP. CDR3 coding DNA: TGTGCTAGTGGTTTGGAATCCCGACAGGCACAAGAGACCCAGTACTTC. This sequence encodes CASGLESRQAQETQYF.

This chain uses TRBV5-4 with TRBJ1-1; 7 nucleotides line up with TRBD1. There are 16 residues in the CDR3. Germline V lookup: CDR1 SGHNT, CDR2 YYREEE (reference sequence). The junction had 7 bases not matched to a gene; V was cut back by 2 bases and J by 0 bases. CDR3 residues: CASSFRDRHMNTEAFF. CDR3 in DNA: TGTGCCAGCAGCTTCCGGGACAGACACATGAACACTGAAGCTTTCTTT.

The CDR3 protein is CASSYYRVSEQYF. The CDR3 coding sequence is TGTGCCAGCAGTTACTACAGGGTCAGCGAGCAGTACTTC. This chain connects TRBV6-5 to TRBJ2-7; TRBD1 is a possible D gene (6 bases). The V gene's germline CDR1 is MNHEY and CDR2 SVGAGI. The V end lost 1 base, the J end lost 6 bases, and 10 bases lay between the germline ends. The CDR3 sequence is 13 residues long.

The genes are TRBV11-2 and TRBJ1-2; D possibly corresponds to TRBD1 (5 bases). The germline V gene has CDR1 SGHAT and CDR2 FQNNGV. This CDR3 is 13 amino acids long. V lost 1 base and J lost 4, with 7 bases in between. CDR3 sequence reads: CASSLGGLYGYTF. In nucleotides, the CDR3 is TGTGCCAGCAGCTTAGGGGGACTCTATGGCTACACCTTC. Looking up the rest from reference TRBV11-2 and TRBJ1-2 gives the full variable domain: EAGVAQSPRYKIIEKRQSVAFWCNPISGHATLYWYQQILGQGPKLLIQFQNNGVVDDSQLPKDRFSAERLKGVDSTLKIQPAKLEDSAVYLCASSLGGLYGYTFGSGTRLTVV.

On this clone itself: Germline and junction disagree at one end, which may indicate a read error. This sequence joins TRBV6-1 and TRBJ1-2; unclear D gene. The CDR3 extends over 14 amino acids. The germline V gene encodes CDR1 MNHNS and CDR2 SASEGT. The CDR3, as DNA: TGTGCCAGCAGAGAAGACACGTACAACTATGGCTACACCTTC. Translated, it gives CASREDTYNYGYTF.